The rows below give T cell receptor beta chains drawn from one sample of a study of CD4 T cells in relation to SARS-CoV-2 and coronaviruses. Clones were read by immunoSEQ multiplex PCR, and TCRdb kept only the in-frame ones, dropping some. This table has 60,000 or so clones, about 95% appearing once. Sequencing input: naive CD4+ T cells from PBMCs. The receptors originated from a human donor in good health. The CDR3 runs from the conserved cysteine through the conserved F or W. D genes are given only for firm matches. Only part of the rows carry a size: once, few, many, or a class if the clone is expanded.

j_call d_call v_call cdr3_length clone_size cdr3_nt cdr3_aa
TRBJ2-7 TRBD2 TRBV28 18 . TGTGCCAGCAGTTATTTCCCTGGACTAGCGGGAGGACGCTACGAGCAGTACTTC CASSYFPGLAGGRYEQYF
TRBJ1-2 . TRBV6-5 15 . TGTGCCAGCAGTTACTCGGTCGGGGGGAACTATGGCTACACCTTC CASSYSVGGNYGYTF
TRBJ1-2 TRBD1 TRBV25-1 13 . TGTGCCAGCAGGGGGACAGCAAACTATGGCTACACCTTC CASRGTANYGYTF
TRBJ2-7 TRBD2 TRBV6-5 15 . TGTGCCAGCAGTTACTCCGGGGGGGTGACCCACGAGCAGTACTTC CASSYSGGVTHEQYF
TRBJ2-2 . TRBV27 15 once TGTGCCAGCAGTTTAGGGGAAACGAACACCGGGGAGCTGTTTTTT CASSLGETNTGELFF
TRBJ2-7 . TRBV5-6 18 once TGTGCCCGTCGACAGGCTCATCTTTCTAGCGGAGGCCCCTACGAGCAGTACTTC CARRQAHLSSGGPYEQYF
TRBJ2-2 . TRBV10-2 15 . TGCGCCAGCAGTGATAGGACAGCTAACACCGGGGAGCTGTTTTTT CASSDRTANTGELFF
TRBJ2-3 . TRBV25-1 14 . TGTGCCAGCATGTCCCCCACTAGCACAGATACGCAGTATTTT CASMSPTSTDTQYF
TRBJ1-5 . TRBV19 16 . TGTGCCAGTAGTATACGGTCCGGTGGGGGCAATCAGCCCCAGCATTTT CASSIRSGGGNQPQHF
TRBJ2-7 . TRBV18 17 once TGTGCCAGCTCACCACTTAAAATTTGGGCCGGACTCCTGGAGCAGTACTTC CASSPLKIWAGLLEQYF
TRBJ2-2 . TRBV25-1 17 . TGTGCCAGCAGTGGTCCGGCTCATAGGTGGAACACCGGGGAGCTGTTTTTT CASSGPAHRWNTGELFF
TRBJ2-7 TRBD1 TRBV28 16 . TGTGCCAGCAGTTCCCCGCGGACAGGCCACTCCTACGAGCAGTACTTC CASSSPRTGHSYEQYF
TRBJ1-3 TRBD1 TRBV3-1/TRBV3-2 17 . TGTGCCAGCAGCTCCCGGACAGGCCTGAGCTCTGGAAACACCATATATTTT CASSSRTGLSSGNTIYF
TRBJ2-1 TRBD2 TRBV19 16 once TGTGCCAGTAGTATGTTAGCGGGAGTGCCCTACAATGAGCAGTTCTTC CASSMLAGVPYNEQFF
TRBJ2-3 TRBD2 TRBV28 17 once TGTGCCAGCAGTTCCCCCCGTCATCTAGCGGGAGAGGATACGCAGTATTTT CASSSPRHLAGEDTQYF
TRBJ2-1 . TRBV18 16 once TGTGCCAGCTCACCACCCTCCGTAACCCTCCGAAATGAGCAGTTCTTC CASSPPSVTLRNEQFF
TRBJ1-3 . TRBV5-4 14 . TGTGCCAGCAGCGAGGGGACCGGAGAAAACACCATATATTTT CASSEGTGENTIYF
TRBJ2-7 . TRBV6-4 14 . TGTGCCAGCAGTGTCGAGGAGGGCCCCTTCGAGCAGTACTTC CASSVEEGPFEQYF
TRBJ1-3 . TRBV1 20 . TGCACCAGCAGCCGCCCCACCGGGACAGGGGGCATTCTGGCTGGAAACACCATATATTTT CTSSRPTGTGGILAGNTIYF
TRBJ2-2 . TRBV6-5 12 . TGTGCCAGCAGTTATTCCGGGGGGGAGCTGTTTTTT CASSYSGGELFF
TRBJ2-7 TRBD1 TRBV28 13 . TGTGCCAGCAGTTCGTCGGGACAGTACGAGCAGTACTTC CASSSSGQYEQYF
TRBJ1-5 . TRBV30 12 . TGTGCCTGGAGTACGCCCAATCAGCCCCAGCATTTT CAWSTPNQPQHF
TRBJ2-7 . TRBV27 13 . TGTGCCAGCAGGGCGCAGGGTAGGAACGAGCAGTACTTC CASRAQGRNEQYF
TRBJ2-7 . TRBV3-1/TRBV3-2 13 . TGTGCCAGCAGCCAAGATCCGAGGACCGAGCAGTACTTC CASSQDPRTEQYF
TRBJ2-5 . TRBV2 16 . TGTGCCAGCAGCACACCAAGACTAGGCTACCAAGAGACCCAGTACTTC CASSTPRLGYQETQYF
TRBJ2-2 . TRBV19 15 . TGTGCCAGTAGTATAGGTTTACGGAACACCGGGGAGCTGTTTTTT CASSIGLRNTGELFF
TRBJ2-7 TRBD1 TRBV18 15 . TGTGCCAGCTCACCCGACAGGGGGTTAGAGGACGAGCAGTACTTC CASSPDRGLEDEQYF
TRBJ2-7 TRBD1 TRBV5-1 15 . TGCGCCAGCAGCTTACTGGGACAGCGATCCTACGAGCAGTACTTC CASSLLGQRSYEQYF
TRBJ2-6 . TRBV28 15 . TGTGCCAGCACCCCGGGCGGCTCTGGGGCCAACGTCCTGACTTTC CASTPGGSGANVLTF
TRBJ2-1 TRBD2 TRBV9 15 . TGTGCCAGCAGCGTGACTAGCGGGACTTACAATGAGCAGTTCTTC CASSVTSGTYNEQFF
TRBJ1-2 . TRBV5-1 16 . TGCGCCAGCAGCCCCTCCACCGCCGACGTAGGCTATGGCTACACCTTC CASSPSTADVGYGYTF
TRBJ2-7 . TRBV6-6 15 . TGTGCCAGCAGTTATCGTGGGGTAGGTTCCTACGAGCAGTACTTC CASSYRGVGSYEQYF
TRBJ1-3 TRBD1 TRBV2 16 . TGTGCCAACACCTACGGGACAGGCGGCTCTGGAAACACCATATATTTT CANTYGTGGSGNTIYF
TRBJ1-5 . TRBV3-1/TRBV3-2 13 once TGTGCCACCCCCAGCAGGAGGGCTCAGCCCCAGCATTTT CATPSRRAQPQHF
TRBJ2-7 . TRBV15 13 once TGTGCCACCAGCAGGAACCAGGGGTACGAGCAGTACTTC CATSRNQGYEQYF
TRBJ2-7 . TRBV27 13 . TGTGCCAGCAGTATCAGGCTGTCCTACGAGCAGTACTTC CASSIRLSYEQYF
TRBJ1-3 . TRBV4-1 14 . TGCGCCAGCAGCCAAGTTGGTACTGGAAACACCATATATTTT CASSQVGTGNTIYF
TRBJ2-3 . TRBV20-1 11 . TGCAGTGCTAGTTACACAGATACGCAGTATTTT CSASYTDTQYF
TRBJ2-7 TRBD2 TRBV28 20 . TGTGCCAGCAGTCCCCTAGGGCAGGATCCCGGGACTAGCTTTACCTACGAGCAGTACTTC CASSPLGQDPGTSFTYEQYF
TRBJ2-3 TRBD2 TRBV13 19 . TGTGCCAGCAGCTCCTCCCAGTCCCGGTCCGGGAGGTACACAGATACGCAGTATTTT CASSSSQSRSGRYTDTQYF
TRBJ1-2 . TRBV29-1 14 . TGCAGCGTCCTAACAGGGACCGAAATCCATGGCTACACCTTC CSVLTGTEIHGYTF
TRBJ2-7 TRBD1 TRBV24-1 15 . TGTGCCACCAGTGCGGCCGGGACAGGGAATTACGAGCAGTACTTC CATSAAGTGNYEQYF
TRBJ2-7 TRBD2 TRBV7-9 16 . TGTGCCAGCAGAACAAGCGGGGGTTCCACTGACTACGAGCAGTACTTC CASRTSGGSTDYEQYF
TRBJ2-7 . TRBV24-1 12 few TGTGCCACCAGTGACCCAGGGACCGAGCAGTACTTC CATSDPGTEQYF
TRBJ2-1 TRBD2 TRBV9 15 once TGTGCCAGCAGCGTTAGCGGGAGGGCCGCAAATGAGCAGTTCTTC CASSVSGRAANEQFF
TRBJ2-1 TRBD1 TRBV10-1 15 . TGCGCCAGCAGTCCCGGGACAGGGACCTACAATGAGCAGTTCTTC CASSPGTGTYNEQFF
TRBJ1-1 . TRBV5-6 14 . TGTGCCAGCAGCTTCCAGAGGTTGAACACTGAAGCTTTCTTT CASSFQRLNTEAFF
TRBJ1-2 . TRBV11-2 12 . TGTGCCAGCAGCTTACAGGGTGGAGGCTACACCTTC CASSLQGGGYTF
TRBJ1-4 TRBD1 TRBV4-1 15 . TGCGCCAGCAGCCAAACAGGGGTTTCGGATGAAAAACTGTTTTTT CASSQTGVSDEKLFF
TRBJ2-7 . TRBV18 16 . TGTGCCAGCTCACCAGTGCGGCTCTCGGGGGACTACGAGCAGTACTTC CASSPVRLSGDYEQYF
TRBJ2-5 . TRBV9 14 . TGTGCCAGCAGCGTAGGGTCAGGGCAAGAGACCCAGTACTTC CASSVGSGQETQYF
TRBJ2-7 . TRBV10-1 14 few TGCGCCAGCAGTGAGTTGGGGAGCTCCTACGAGCAGTACTTC CASSELGSSYEQYF
TRBJ1-5 . TRBV19 15 . TGTGCCAGTAGTATCTTAGGAGTTAGCAATCAGCCCCAGCATTTT CASSILGVSNQPQHF
TRBJ2-3 . TRBV5-8 16 . TGTGCCAGCAGCCCCTGGGGGAGGGGGCCCACAGATACGCAGTATTTT CASSPWGRGPTDTQYF
TRBJ2-7 . TRBV3-1/TRBV3-2 13 . TGTGCCAGCACCCCTGGGGGCGCCTACGAGCAGTACTTC CASTPGGAYEQYF
TRBJ2-7 . TRBV5-1 13 . TGCGCCAGCAGCCCTTTGACGGGCTACGAGCAGTACTTC CASSPLTGYEQYF
TRBJ2-3 . TRBV19 11 . TGTGCCAGTAGGGGCGCAGATACGCAGTATTTT CASRGADTQYF
TRBJ2-5 . TRBV4-2 14 . TGTGCCAGCAGCCAAGACGCCAGGGACGAGACCCAGTACTTC CASSQDARDETQYF
TRBJ2-2 . TRBV11-2 15 . TGTGCCAGCAGAAAAGTGAGGGGCGCGACCGGGGAGCTGTTTTTT CASRKVRGATGELFF